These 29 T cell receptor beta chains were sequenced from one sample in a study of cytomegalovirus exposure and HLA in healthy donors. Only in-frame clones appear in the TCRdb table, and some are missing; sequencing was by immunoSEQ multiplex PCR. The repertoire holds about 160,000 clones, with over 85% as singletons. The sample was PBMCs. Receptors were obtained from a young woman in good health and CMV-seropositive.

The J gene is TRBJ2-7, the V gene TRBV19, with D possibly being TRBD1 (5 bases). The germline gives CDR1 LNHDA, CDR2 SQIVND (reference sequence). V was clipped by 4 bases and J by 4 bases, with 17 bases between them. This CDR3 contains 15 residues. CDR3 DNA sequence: TGTGCCAGTAGTACCCATGAGGCAGGGATGTACGAGCAGTACTTC. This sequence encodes CASSTHEAGMYEQYF.

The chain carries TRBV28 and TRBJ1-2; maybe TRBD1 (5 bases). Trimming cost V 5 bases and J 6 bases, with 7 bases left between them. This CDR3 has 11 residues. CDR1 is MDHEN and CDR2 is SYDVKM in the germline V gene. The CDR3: CASSPRDGYTF. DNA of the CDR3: TGTGCCAGCAGTCCCAGGGATGGCTACACCTTC.

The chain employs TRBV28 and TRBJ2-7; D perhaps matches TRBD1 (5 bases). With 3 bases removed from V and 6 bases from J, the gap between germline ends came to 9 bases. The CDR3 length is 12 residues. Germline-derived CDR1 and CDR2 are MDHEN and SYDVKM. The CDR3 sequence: CASSFGRVEQYF. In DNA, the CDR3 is TGTGCCAGCAGTTTTGGCAGGGTCGAGCAGTACTTC.

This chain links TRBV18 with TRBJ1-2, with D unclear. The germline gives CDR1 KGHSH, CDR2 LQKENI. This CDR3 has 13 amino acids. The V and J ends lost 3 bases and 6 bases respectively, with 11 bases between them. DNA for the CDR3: TGTGCCAGCTCACCGCAACAATACAATGGCTACACCTTC. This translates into CASSPQQYNGYTF.

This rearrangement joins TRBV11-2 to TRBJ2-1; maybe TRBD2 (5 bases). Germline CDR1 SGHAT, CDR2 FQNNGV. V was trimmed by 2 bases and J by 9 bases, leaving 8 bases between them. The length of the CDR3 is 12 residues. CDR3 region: CASSLKGLEQFF. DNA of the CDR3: TGTGCCAGCAGCTTAAAAGGACTTGAGCAGTTCTTC.

The DNA for the CDR3 is TGTGCCAGCAGCTTCCGGACTAGCGGTCAAGAGACCCAGTACTTC. It translates to CASSFRTSGQETQYF. The chain uses TRBV5-4 and TRBJ2-5, with 10 bases matching TRBD2. This CDR3 has 15 amino acids. The ends lost 2 bases at V and 2 bases at J; junction bases unmatched: 3. Germline CDR1 reads SGHNT; CDR2 reads YYREEE (reference sequence).

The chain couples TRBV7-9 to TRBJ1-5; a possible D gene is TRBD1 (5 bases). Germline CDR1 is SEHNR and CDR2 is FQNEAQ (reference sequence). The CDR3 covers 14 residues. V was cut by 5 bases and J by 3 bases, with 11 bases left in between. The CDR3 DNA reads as TGTGCCAGCAGCCGAGAAGGGGACAATCAGCCCCAGCATTTT. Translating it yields CASSREGDNQPQHF.

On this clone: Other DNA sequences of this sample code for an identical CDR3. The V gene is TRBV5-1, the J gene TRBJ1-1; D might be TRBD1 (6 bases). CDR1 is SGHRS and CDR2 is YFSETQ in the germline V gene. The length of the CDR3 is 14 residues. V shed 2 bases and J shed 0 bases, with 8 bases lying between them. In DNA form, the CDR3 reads TGCGCCAGCAGCTTAACAGGGCTGAACACTGAAGCTTTCTTT. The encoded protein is CASSLTGLNTEAFF.

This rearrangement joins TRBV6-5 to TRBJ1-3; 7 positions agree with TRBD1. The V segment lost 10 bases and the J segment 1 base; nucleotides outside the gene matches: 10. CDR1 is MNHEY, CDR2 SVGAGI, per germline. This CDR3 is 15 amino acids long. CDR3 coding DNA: TGTGCCACCCGGACAGGCAGTCTTTCTGGAAACACCATATATTTT. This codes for CATRTGSLSGNTIYF.

CDR3 coding DNA: TGCGCCAGCAGCAGGAGCAAAGGGGTGGATACGCAGTATTTT. The encoded protein is CASSRSKGVDTQYF. This chain connects TRBV10-1 to TRBJ2-3; perhaps TRBD1 as D (5 bases). Germline assignment: CDR1 WNHNN and CDR2 SYGVQD (reference sequence). The CDR3 runs 14 residues. V lost 6 bases and J 6 bases, leaving 16 bases between the germline ends.

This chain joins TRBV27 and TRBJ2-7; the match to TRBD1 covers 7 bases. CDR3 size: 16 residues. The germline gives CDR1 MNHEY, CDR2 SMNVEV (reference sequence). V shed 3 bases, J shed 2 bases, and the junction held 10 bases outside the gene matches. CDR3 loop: CASSFVPGTDPYEQYF. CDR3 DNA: TGTGCCAGCAGTTTCGTACCCGGGACAGATCCCTACGAGCAGTACTTC.

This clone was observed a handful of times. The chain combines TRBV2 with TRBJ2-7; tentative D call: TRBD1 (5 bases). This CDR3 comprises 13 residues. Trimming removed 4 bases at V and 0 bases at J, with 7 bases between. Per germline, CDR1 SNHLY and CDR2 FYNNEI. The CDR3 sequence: CASSGGRSYEQYF. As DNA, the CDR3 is TGTGCCAGCAGTGGGGGCCGCTCCTACGAGCAGTACTTC.

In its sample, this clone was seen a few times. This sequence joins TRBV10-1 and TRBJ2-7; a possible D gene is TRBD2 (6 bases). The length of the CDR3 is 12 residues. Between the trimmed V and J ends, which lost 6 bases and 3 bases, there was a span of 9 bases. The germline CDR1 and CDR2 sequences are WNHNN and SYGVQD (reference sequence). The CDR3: CASRGEVYEQYF. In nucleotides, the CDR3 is TGCGCCAGCAGGGGGGAGGTCTACGAGCAGTACTTC.

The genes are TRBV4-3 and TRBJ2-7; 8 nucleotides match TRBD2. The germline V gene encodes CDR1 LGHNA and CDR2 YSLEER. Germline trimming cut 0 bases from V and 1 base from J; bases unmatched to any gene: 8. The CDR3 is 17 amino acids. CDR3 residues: CASSQELAAGGSYEQYF. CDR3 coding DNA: TGCGCCAGCAGCCAAGAGCTGGCGGCGGGAGGTTCCTACGAGCAGTACTTC.

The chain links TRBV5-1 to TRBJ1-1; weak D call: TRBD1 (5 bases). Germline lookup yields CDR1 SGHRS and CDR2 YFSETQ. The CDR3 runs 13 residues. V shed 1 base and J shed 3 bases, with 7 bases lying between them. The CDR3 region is CASSLWGDTEAFF. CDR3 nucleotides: TGCGCCAGCAGCTTGTGGGGGGACACTGAAGCTTTCTTT.

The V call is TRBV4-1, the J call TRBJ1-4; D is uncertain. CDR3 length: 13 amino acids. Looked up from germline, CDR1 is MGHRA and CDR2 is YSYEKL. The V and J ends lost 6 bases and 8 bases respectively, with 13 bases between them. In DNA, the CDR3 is TGCGCCAGCAGAAGCCTCAGCGGGGAAAAACTGTTTTTT. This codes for CASRSLSGEKLFF.

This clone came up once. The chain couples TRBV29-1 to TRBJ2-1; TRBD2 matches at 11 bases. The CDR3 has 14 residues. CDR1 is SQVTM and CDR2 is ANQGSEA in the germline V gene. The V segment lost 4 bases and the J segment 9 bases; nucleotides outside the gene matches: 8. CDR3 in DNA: TGCAGCGTTGGAGTAGCGGGAGGGCCCGGTGAGCAGTTCTTC. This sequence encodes CSVGVAGGPGEQFF.

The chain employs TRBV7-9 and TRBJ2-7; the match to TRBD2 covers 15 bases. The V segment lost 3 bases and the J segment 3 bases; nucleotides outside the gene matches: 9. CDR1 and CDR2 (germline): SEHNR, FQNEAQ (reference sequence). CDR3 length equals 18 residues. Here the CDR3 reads CASSFSGLAGGRNYEQYF. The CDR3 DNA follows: TGTGCCAGCAGCTTTTCGGGACTAGCGGGAGGTAGGAACTACGAGCAGTACTTC.

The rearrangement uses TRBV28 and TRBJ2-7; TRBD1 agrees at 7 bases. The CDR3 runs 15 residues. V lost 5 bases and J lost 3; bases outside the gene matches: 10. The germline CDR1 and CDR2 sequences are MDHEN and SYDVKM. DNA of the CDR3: TGTGCCAGCAGTACGGCCGGGACAGCCAACTACGAGCAGTACTTC. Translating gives CASSTAGTANYEQYF.

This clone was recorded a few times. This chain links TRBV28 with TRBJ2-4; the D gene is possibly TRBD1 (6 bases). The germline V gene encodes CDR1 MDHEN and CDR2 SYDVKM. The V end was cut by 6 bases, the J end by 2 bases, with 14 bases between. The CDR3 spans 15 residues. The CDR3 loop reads CASSPHRATKNIQYF. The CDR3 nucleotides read TGTGCCAGCAGCCCTCACAGGGCGACCAAAAACATTCAGTACTTC.

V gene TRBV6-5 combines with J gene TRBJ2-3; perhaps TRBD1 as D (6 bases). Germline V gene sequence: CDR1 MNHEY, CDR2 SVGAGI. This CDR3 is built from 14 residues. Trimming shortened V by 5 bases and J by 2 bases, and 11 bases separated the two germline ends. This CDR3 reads CASSEGGFTDTQYF. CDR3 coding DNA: TGTGCCAGCAGTGAAGGGGGTTTCACAGATACGCAGTATTTT.

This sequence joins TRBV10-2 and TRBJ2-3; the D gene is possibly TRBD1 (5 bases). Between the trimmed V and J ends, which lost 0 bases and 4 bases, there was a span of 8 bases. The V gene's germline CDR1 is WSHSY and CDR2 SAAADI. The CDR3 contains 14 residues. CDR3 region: CASSESKGADTQYF. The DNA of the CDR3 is TGCGCCAGCAGTGAGTCGAAAGGGGCAGATACGCAGTATTTT.

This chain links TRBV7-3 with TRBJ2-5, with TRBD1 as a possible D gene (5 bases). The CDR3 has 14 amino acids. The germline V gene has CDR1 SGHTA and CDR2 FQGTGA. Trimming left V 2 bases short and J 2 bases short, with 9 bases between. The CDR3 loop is CASSLGNRQETQYF. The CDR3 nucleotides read TGTGCCAGCAGCTTAGGCAACAGGCAAGAGACCCAGTACTTC.

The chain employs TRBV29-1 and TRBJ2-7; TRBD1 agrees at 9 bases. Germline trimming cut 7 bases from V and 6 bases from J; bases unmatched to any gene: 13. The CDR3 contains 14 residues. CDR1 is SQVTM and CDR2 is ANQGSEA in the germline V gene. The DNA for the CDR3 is TGCAGCGCCTCCTCGGGACAGGGCCCTTCCGAGCAGTACTTC. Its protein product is CSASSGQGPSEQYF.

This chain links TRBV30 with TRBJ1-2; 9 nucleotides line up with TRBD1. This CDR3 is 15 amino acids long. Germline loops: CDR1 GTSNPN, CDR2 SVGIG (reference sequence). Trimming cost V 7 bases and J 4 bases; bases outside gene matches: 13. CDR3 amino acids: CALGGQGSRGYGYTF. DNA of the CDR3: TGTGCCTTGGGGGGACAGGGATCCCGGGGCTATGGCTACACCTTC.

The CDR3 DNA follows: TGTGCCAGCTCACCACCGGGGGCGCCCCCCTCCTACGAGCAGTACTTC. This translates into CASSPPGAPPSYEQYF. The rearrangement joins TRBV18 to TRBJ2-7; D is possibly TRBD1 (6 bases). Germline V gene data show CDR1 as KGHSH and CDR2 as LQKENI. There are 16 residues in the CDR3. V was clipped by 0 bases and J by 0 bases, with 12 bases between them.

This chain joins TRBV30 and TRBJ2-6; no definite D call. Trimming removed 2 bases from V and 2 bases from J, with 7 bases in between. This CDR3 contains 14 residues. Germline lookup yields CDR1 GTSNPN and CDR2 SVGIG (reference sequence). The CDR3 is CAWSIRAGANVLTF. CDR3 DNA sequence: TGTGCCTGGAGTATACGGGCTGGGGCCAACGTCCTGACTTTC.

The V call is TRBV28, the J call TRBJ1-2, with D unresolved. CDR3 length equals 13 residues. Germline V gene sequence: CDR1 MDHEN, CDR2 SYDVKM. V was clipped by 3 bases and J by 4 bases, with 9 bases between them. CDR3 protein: CASSFSPSYGYTF. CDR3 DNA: TGTGCCAGCAGTTTTTCCCCCAGCTATGGCTACACCTTC.

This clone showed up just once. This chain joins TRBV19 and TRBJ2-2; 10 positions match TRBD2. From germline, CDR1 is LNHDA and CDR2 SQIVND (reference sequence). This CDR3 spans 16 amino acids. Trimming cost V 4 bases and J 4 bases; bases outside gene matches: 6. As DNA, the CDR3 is TGTGCCAGTAGTAAGATAAGCGGGAGGGGCACCGGGGAGCTGTTTTTT. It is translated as CASSKISGRGTGELFF.